These 4 T cell receptor beta chains came from one sample sequenced in a study of blood T cell repertoires in COVID-19. Clones were sequenced by immunoSEQ multiplex PCR, and TCRdb holds only the in-frame ones, with some missing. This sample has 90,000 or so clones, with about nine tenths found just once. The sample taken for sequencing was peripheral blood. Source of these receptors: a man aged 55 to 70 with COVID-19, enrolled during active disease.

V is TRBV24-1 and J is TRBJ2-2, with D perhaps matching TRBD2 (5 bases). Per germline, CDR1 KGHDR and CDR2 SFDVKD. This CDR3 is 15 amino acids long. V was clipped by 9 bases and J by 4 bases, with 17 bases between them. The CDR3, as DNA: TGTGCCACCTCCCCGGCCGTAGGGAGCACCGGGGAGCTGTTTTTT. Translation gives CATSPAVGSTGELFF.

CDR3 in amino acids: CASSLERGLAGGEEQYF. CDR3 in DNA: TGTGCCAGCAGCTTAGAAAGGGGACTAGCGGGAGGGGAAGAGCAGTACTTC. The chain employs TRBV7-2 and TRBJ2-7; 16 nucleotides line up with TRBD2. This CDR3 has 17 residues. CDR1 is SGHTA, CDR2 FQGNSA, per germline. The trim removed 1 base at V and 7 bases at J, leaving 7 bases unmatched. The full variable domain, with the rest looked up from reference TRBV7-2 and TRBJ2-7, is GAGVSQSPSNKVTEKGKDVELRCDPISGHTALYWYRQSLGQGLEFLIYFQGNSAPDKSGLPSDRFSAERTGGSVSTLTIQRTQQEDSAVYLCASSLERGLAGGEEQYFGPGTRLTVT.

This clone was seen a single time. This chain connects TRBV25-1 to TRBJ2-2; 8 bases agree with TRBD2. In germline, CDR1 is MGHDK, CDR2 SYGVNS. The J segment lost 6 bases and the V segment lost 8 bases, leaving 5 bases of the junction unmatched. CDR3 length: 13 amino acids. Written as DNA, the CDR3 is TGTGCCAGCCGGCGGGGGGCGGCCGGGGAGCTGTTTTTT. Its translation is CASRRGAAGELFF.

The gene calls are TRBV6-2 or TRBV6-3 and TRBJ2-2; possibly TRBD1 for D (5 bases). Deletions cut 2 bases from V and 6 bases from J, with 13 bases between. The CDR3 has 15 amino acids. Germline V CDR1 and CDR2: MNHEY, SVGEGT. Here the CDR3 DNA reads TGTGCCAGCAGTTACGGCAGGGATGGGGCCGGGGAGCTGTTTTTT. Its translation: CASSYGRDGAGELFF.